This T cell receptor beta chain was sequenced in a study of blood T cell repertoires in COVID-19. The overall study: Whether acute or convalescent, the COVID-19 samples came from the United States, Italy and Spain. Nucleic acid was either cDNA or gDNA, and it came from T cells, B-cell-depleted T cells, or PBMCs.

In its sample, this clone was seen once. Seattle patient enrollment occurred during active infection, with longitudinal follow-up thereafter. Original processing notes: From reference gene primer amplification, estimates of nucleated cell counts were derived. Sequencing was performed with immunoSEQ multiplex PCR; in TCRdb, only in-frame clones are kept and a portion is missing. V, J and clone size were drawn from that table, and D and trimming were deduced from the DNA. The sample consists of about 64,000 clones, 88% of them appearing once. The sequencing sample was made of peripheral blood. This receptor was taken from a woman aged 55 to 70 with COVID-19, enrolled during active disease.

The CDR3 sequence: CASSLLVTETQYF. As DNA, the CDR3 is TGCGCCAGCAGCTTACTAGTTACAGAGACCCAGTACTTC. This chain links TRBV4-1 with TRBJ2-5, with TRBD2 as a possible D gene (5 bases). This CDR3 is 13 amino acids long. With 5 bases removed from V and 4 bases from J, the gap between germline ends came to 11 bases. Germline V gene sequence: CDR1 MGHRA, CDR2 YSYEKL.